This T cell receptor beta chain is drawn from a study of blood T cells in healthy people across ages. For the study at large: Per every two T cells, about one barcoded beta molecule was captured by template switching.

Germline CDR1 is MNHEY and CDR2 is SMNVEV (reference sequence). This CDR3 has 15 residues. The V end lost 2 bases, the J end lost 7 bases, and 14 bases lay between the germline ends. A second PCR, run for roughly 7 to 11 cycles, used a sample-barcoded 5' primer plus a J-beta primer mix. From the 5' RACE reads, TCRdb called clonotypes with MiXCR, one entry per CDR3 protein. The repertoire has some 760,000 distinct CDR3 sequences, 20% to 30% of them found once; the top ten carry more than 8.5%. These data were likewise used in another study, on T cells of mothers and their children. That source notes: Each child gave approximately 2.8 million TCR beta CDR3 reads (each mother, over 9.5 million).

The sample taken for sequencing was blood. The sequence came from a boy aged 5-17 years in good health. The V call is TRBV27, the J call TRBJ1-4; tentatively, D is TRBD1 (6 bases). The DNA for the CDR3 is TGTGCCAGCAGTTTAGTAGGGGGAGTGATTGAAAAACTGTTTTTT. It translates to CASSLVGGVIEKLFF.